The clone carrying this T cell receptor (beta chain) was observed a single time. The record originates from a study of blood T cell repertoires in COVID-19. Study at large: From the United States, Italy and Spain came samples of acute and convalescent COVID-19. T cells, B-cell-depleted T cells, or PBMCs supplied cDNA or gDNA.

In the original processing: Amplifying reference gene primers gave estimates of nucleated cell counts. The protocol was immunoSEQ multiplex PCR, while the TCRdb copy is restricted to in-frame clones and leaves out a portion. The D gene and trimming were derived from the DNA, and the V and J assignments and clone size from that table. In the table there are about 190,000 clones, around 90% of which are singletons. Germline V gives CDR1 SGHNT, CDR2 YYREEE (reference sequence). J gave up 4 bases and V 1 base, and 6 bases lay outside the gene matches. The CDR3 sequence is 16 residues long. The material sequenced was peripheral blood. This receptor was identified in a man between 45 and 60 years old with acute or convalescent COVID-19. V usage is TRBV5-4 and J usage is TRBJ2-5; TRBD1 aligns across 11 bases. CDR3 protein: CASSLMGQGVRETQYF. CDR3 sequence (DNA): TGTGCCAGCAGCTTGATGGGACAGGGGGTCCGAGAGACCCAGTACTTC.